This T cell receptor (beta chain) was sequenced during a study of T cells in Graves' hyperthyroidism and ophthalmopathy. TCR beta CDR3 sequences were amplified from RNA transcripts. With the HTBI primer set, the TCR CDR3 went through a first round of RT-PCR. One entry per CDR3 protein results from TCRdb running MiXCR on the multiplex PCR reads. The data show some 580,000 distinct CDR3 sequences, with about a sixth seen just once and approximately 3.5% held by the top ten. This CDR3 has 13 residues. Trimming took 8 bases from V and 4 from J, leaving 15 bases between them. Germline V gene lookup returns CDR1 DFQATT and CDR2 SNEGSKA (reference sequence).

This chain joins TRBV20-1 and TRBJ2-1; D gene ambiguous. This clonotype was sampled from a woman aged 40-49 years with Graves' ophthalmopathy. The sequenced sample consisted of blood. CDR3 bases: TGCAGTCTACATGGTAGGCTTTACAATGAGCAGTTCTTC. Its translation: CSLHGRLYNEQFF.